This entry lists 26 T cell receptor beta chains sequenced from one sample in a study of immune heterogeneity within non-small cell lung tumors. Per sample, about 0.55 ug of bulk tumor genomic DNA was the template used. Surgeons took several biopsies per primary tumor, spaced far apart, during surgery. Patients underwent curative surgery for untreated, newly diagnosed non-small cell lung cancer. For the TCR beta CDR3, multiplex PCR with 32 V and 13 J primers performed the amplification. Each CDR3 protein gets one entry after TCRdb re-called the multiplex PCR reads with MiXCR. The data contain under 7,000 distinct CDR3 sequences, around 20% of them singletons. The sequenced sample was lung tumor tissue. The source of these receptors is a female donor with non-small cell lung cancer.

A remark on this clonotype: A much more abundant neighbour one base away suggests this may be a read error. CDR3 region: CASSLSGETEQYF. The DNA of the CDR3 is TGCGCCAGCAGCTTGTCTGGGGAAACCGAGCAGTACTTC. The J gene is TRBJ2-7, the V gene TRBV5-1; D gene unclear. The CDR3 runs 13 residues. Germline V gene data show CDR1 as SGHRS and CDR2 as YFSETQ. V lost 1 base, J lost 6 bases, and 11 bases lay in between.

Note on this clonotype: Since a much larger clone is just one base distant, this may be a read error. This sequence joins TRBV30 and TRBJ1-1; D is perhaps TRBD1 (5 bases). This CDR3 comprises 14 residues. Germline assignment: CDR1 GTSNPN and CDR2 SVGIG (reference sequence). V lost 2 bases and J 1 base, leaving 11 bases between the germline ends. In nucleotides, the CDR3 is TGTGCCTGGAGTTTGAGACAGACGAACACTGAAGCTTTCTTT. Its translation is CAWSLRQTNTEAFF.

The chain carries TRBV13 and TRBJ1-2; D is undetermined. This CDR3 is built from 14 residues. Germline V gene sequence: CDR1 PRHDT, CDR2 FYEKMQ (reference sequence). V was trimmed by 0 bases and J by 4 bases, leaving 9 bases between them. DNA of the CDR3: TGTGCCAGCAGCTTAGGAACGGGGTCCTATGGCTACACCTTC. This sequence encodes CASSLGTGSYGYTF.

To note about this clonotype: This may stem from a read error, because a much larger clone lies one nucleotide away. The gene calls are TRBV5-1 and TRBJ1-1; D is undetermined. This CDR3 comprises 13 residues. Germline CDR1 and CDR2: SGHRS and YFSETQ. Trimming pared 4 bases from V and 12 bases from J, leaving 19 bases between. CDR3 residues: CASSERPEAESFF. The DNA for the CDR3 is TGCGCCAGCAGCGAAAGGCCAGAAGCAGAATCTTTCTTT.

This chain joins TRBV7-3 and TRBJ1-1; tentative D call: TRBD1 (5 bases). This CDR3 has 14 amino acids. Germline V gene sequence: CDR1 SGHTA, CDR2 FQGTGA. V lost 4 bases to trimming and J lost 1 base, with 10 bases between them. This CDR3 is CASSSRGANTEAFF. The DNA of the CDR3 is TGTGCCAGCAGCTCGCGGGGCGCGAACACTGAAGCTTTCTTT.

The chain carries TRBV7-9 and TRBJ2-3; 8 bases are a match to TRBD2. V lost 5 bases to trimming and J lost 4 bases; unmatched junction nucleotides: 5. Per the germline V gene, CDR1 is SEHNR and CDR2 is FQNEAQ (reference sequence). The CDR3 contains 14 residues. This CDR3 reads CASSRTSSPDTQYF. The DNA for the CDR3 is TGTGCCAGCAGCCGGACTAGCTCTCCAGATACGCAGTATTTT.

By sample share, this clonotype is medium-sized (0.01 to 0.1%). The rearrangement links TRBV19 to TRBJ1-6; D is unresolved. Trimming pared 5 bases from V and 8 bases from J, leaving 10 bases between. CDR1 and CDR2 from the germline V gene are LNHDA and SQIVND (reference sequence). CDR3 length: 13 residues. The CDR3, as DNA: TGTGCCAGTAGTCTGGAAAGTTATTCACCCCTCCACTTT. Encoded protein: CASSLESYSPLHF.

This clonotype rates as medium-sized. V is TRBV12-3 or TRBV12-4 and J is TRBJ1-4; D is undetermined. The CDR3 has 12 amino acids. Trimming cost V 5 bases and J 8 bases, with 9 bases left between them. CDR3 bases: TGTGCCAGCAGTGGGGAATTCGAAAAACTGTTTTTT. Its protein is CASSGEFEKLFF.

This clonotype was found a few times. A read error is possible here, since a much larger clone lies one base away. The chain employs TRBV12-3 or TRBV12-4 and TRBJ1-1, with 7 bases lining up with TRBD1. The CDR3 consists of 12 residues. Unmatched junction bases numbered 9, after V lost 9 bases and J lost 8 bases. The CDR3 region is CARSPPTGEAFF. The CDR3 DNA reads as TGTGCCAGAAGTCCTCCGACAGGGGAAGCTTTCTTT.

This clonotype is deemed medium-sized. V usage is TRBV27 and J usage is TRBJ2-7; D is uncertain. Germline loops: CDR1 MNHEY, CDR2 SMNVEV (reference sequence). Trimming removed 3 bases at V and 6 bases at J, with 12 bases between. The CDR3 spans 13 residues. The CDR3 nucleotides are TGTGCCAGCAGTTTTGGCAGGCCAAGCGAGCAGTACTTC. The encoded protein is CASSFGRPSEQYF.

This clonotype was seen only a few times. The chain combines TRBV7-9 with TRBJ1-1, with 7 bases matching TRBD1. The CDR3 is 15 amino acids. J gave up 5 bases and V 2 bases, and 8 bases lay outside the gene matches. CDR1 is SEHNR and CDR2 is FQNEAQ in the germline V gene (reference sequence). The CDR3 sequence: CASSLSRQGGTEAFF. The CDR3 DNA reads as TGTGCCAGCAGCTTATCACGTCAGGGGGGAACTGAAGCTTTCTTT. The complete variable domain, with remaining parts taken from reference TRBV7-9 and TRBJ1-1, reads DTGVSQNPRHKITKRGQNVTFRCDPISEHNRLYWYRQTLGQGPEFLTYFQNEAQLEKSRLLSDRFSAERPKGSFSTLEIQRTEQGDSAMYLCASSLSRQGGTEAFFGQGTRLTVV.

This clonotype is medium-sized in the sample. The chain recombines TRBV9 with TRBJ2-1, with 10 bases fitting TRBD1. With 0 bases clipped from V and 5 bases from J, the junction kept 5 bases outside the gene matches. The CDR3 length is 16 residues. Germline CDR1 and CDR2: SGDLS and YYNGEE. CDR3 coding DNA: TGTGCCAGCAGCGTAGCTAGAGGGACAGGGGACAATGAGCAGTTCTTC. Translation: CASSVARGTGDNEQFF.

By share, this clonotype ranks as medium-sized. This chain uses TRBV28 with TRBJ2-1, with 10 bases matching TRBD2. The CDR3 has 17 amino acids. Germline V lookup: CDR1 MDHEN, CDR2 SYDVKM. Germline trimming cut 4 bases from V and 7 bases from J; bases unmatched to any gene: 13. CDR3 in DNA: TGTGCCAGCAGTTCTTTGCGGGTAGCTAGCGGGAGAAATGAGCAGTTCTTC. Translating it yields CASSSLRVASGRNEQFF.

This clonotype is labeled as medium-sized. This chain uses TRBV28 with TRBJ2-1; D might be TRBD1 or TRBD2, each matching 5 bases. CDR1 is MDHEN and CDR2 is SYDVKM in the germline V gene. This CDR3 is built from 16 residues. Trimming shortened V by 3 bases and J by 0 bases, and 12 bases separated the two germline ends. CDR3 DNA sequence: TGTGCCAGCAGTTTGTCCGGGACCAGCTCCTACAATGAGCAGTTCTTC. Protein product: CASSLSGTSSYNEQFF.

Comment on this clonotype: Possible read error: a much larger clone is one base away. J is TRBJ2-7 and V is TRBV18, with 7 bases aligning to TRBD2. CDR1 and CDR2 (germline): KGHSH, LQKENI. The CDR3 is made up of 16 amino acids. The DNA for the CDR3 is TGTGCCAGCTCACCAAGTCCCAGCGGGGAATCCTACGAGCAGGACTTC. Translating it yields CASSPSPSGESYEQDF.

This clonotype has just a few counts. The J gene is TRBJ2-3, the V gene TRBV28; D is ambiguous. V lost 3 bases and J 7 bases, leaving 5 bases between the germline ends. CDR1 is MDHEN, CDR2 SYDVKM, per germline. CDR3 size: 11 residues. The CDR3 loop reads CASSLANTQYF. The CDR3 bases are TGTGCCAGCAGTTTGGCTAATACGCAGTATTTT.

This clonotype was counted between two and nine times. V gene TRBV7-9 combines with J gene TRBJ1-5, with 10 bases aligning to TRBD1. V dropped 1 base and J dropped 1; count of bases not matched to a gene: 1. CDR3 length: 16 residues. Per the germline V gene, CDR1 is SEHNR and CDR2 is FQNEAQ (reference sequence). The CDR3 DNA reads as TGTGCCAGCAGCTTAGGACAGGGGGCCAGCAATCAGCCCCAGCATTTT. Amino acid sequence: CASSLGQGASNQPQHF.

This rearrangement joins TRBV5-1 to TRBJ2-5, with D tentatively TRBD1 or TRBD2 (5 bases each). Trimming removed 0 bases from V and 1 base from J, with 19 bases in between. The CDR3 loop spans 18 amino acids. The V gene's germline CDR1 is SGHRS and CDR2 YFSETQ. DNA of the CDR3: TGCGCCAGCAGCTTGGCCAGGGTGGGGGTAATCTCCCAAGAGACCCAGTACTTC. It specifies CASSLARVGVISQETQYF.

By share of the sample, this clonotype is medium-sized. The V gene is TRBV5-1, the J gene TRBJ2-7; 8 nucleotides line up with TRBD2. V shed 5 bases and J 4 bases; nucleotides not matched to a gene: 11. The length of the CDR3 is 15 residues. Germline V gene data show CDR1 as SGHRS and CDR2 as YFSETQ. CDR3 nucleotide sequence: TGCGCCAGCAGACTAGCGGACCACGATGTTTACGAGCAGTACTTC. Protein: CASRLADHDVYEQYF.

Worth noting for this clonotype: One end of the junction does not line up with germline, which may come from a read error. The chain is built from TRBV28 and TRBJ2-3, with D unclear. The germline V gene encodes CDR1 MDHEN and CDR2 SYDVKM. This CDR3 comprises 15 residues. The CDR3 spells CASILRRIGTDTQYF. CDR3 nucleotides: TGTGCCAGCATTTTACGGAGAATCGGCACAGATACGCAGTATTTT.

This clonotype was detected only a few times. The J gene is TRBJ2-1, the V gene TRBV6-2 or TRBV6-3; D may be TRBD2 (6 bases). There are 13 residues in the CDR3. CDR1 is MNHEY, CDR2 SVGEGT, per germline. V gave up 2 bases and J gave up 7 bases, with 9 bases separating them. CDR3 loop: CASSYRGINEQFF. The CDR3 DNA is TGTGCCAGCAGTTACCGGGGGATAAATGAGCAGTTCTTC.

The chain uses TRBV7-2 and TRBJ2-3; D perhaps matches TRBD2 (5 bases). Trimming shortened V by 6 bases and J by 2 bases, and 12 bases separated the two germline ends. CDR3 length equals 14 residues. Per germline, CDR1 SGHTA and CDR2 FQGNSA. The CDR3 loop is CASSSAAVTDTQYF. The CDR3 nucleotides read TGTGCCAGCAGTTCAGCGGCGGTCACAGATACGCAGTATTTT.

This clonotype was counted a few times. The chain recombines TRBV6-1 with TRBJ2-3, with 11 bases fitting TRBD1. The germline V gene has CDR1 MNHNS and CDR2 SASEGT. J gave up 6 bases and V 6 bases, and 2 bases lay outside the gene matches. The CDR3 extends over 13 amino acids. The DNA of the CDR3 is TGTGCCAGCAGCGGGGACAGGGGGGATACGCAGTATTTT. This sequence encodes CASSGDRGDTQYF.

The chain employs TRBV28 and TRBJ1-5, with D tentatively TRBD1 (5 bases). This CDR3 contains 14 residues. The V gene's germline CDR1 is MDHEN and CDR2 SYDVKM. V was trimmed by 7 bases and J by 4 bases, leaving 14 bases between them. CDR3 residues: CASKTGDLNQPQHF. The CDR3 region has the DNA TGTGCCAGCAAAACAGGAGACCTAAATCAGCCCCAGCATTTT.

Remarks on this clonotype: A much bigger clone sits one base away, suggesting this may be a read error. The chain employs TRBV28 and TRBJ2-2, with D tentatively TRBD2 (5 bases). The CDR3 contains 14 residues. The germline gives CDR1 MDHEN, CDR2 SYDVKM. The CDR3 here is CASKERRNTAELFF. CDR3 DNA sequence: TGTGCCAGTAAGGAGCGGAGGAACACCGCGGAGCTGTTTTTT.

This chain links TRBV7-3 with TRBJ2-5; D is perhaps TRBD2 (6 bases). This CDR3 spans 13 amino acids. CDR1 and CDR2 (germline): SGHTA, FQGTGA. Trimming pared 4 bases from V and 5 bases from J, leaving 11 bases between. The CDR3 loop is CASSSGVTETQYF. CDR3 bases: TGTGCCAGCAGCTCGGGGGTCACGGAGACCCAGTACTTC.